This T cell receptor beta chain originates from a study of cytomegalovirus exposure and HLA in healthy donors. The PCR employed 60 Vbeta primers together with 13 Jbeta primers. Here immunoSEQ multiplex PCR was the method, and the copy in TCRdb shows in-frame clones only, minus some. The sample has around 180,000 clones, roughly 80% seen once. The CDR3 is 14 amino acids. V gave up 7 bases and J gave up 2 bases; unmatched junction bases: 3. CDR1 and CDR2 (germline): SGDLS, YYNGEE. The TCR was taken from a boy aged 5 to 17 in good health and CMV-seronegative. The chain is built from TRBV9 and TRBJ1-3; 10 bases are shared with TRBD1. The specimen sequenced was PBMCs. The CDR3 protein is CASGGTGAGNTIYF. As DNA, the CDR3 is TGTGCCAGCGGGGGGACAGGGGCTGGAAACACCATATATTTT.